This TCR beta chain came from a study of blood T cell repertoires in COVID-19. Sequenced by immunoSEQ multiplex PCR; TCRdb stores in-frame clones only, minus some. The table has over 100,000 clones, roughly nine tenths seen once; the top ten hold roughly 5.2%. Seattle-derived patients entered the study during active infection and were followed longitudinally. The V and J ends lost 6 bases and 11 bases respectively, with 34 bases between them. Per germline, CDR1 SNHLY and CDR2 FYNNEI. This CDR3 has 18 residues. The rearrangement joins TRBV2 to TRBJ1-1; D not resolved. Sequencing used peripheral blood. The sequence came from a woman aged 45-65 years with COVID-19, enrolled during active disease. The CDR3 DNA sequence: TGTGCCAGCAGGACGGTTGCTGGTTCTCCGGGTCCCGGCCCTTTGGCTTTCTTT. Translation: CASRTVAGSPGPGPLAFF.